This T cell receptor beta chain was captured in a study of vaccination and CD4 T cells after COVID-19. The CDR3 is 13 residues long. The V end was cut by 6 bases, the J end by 4 bases, with 9 bases between. Germline loops: CDR1 SNHLY, CDR2 FYNNEI. About this clonotype: Its matching antigen is unknown.

Oncomine TCR Beta short-read sequencing was applied to DNA from cultured CD4+ T cells. Each CDR3 protein is one row after TCRdb ran MiXCR on the PCR reads. The data contain roughly 18,000 distinct CDR3 sequences, about half of them singletons. The treatment denotes: roughly 11-day PBMC culture with coronavirus spike peptide pools or control peptides (ViraFEST assay). Sequenced sample: CD4+ T cells from blood, cultured in vitro. The chain employs TRBV2 and TRBJ2-2; D might be TRBD2 (5 bases). This clonotype originated in a human donor who had recovered from COVID-19. In DNA form, the CDR3 reads TGTGCCAGCAGCGTAGGACTCACCGGGGAGCTGTTTTTT. Translating it yields CASSVGLTGELFF.